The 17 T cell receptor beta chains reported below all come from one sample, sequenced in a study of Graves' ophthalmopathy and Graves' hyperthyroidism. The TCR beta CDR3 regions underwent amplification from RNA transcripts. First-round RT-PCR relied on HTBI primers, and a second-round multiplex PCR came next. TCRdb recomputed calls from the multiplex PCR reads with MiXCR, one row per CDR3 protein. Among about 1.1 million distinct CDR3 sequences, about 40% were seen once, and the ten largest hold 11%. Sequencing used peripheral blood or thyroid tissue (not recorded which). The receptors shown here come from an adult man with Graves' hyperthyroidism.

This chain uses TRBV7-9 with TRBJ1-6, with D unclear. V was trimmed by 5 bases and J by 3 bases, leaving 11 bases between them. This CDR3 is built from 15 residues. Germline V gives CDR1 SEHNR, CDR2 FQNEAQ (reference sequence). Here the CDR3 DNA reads TGTGCCAGCAGCAGCCCCCGGGACTATAATTCACCCCTCCACTTT. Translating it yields CASSSPRDYNSPLHF.

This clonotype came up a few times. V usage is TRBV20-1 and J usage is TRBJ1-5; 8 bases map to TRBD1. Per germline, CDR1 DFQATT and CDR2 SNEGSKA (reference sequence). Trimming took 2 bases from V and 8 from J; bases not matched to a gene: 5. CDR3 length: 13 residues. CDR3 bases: TGCAGTGCTAGACAGGACAGGGAGGAGCCCCAGCATTTT. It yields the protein CSARQDREEPQHF.

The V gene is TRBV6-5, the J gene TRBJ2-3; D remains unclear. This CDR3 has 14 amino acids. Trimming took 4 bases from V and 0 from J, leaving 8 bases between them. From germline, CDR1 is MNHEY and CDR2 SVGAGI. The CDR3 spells CASSLSRSTDTQYF. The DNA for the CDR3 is TGTGCCAGCAGTTTGAGTAGAAGCACAGATACGCAGTATTTT.

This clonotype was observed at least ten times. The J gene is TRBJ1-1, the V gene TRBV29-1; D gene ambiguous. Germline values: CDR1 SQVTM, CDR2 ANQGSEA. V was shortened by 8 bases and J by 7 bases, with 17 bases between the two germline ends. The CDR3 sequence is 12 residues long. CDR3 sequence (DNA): TGCAGCCTCCGGGAACCCCTCGGTGAAGCTTTCTTT. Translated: CSLREPLGEAFF.

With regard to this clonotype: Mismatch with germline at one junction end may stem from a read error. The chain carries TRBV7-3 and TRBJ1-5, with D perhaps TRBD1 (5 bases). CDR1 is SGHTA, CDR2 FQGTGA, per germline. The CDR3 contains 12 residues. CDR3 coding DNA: TGCTCTAAGTATAGGGGAAATCAGCCCCAGCATTTT. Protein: CSKYRGNQPQHF.

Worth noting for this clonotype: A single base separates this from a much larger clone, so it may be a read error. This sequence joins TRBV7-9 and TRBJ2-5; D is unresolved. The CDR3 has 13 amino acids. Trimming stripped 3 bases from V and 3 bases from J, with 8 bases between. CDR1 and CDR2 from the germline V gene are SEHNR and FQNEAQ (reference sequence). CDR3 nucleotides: TGTGCCAGCAGCTTCACGTGGGAAGAGACCCAGTACTTC. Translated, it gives CASSFTWEETQYF. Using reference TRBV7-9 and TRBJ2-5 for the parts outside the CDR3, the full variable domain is DTGVSQNPRHKITKRGQNVTFRCDPISEHNRLYWYRQTLGQGPEFLTYFQNEAQLEKSRLLSDRFSAERPKGSFSTLEIQRTEQGDSAMYLCASSFTWEETQYFGPGTRLLVL.

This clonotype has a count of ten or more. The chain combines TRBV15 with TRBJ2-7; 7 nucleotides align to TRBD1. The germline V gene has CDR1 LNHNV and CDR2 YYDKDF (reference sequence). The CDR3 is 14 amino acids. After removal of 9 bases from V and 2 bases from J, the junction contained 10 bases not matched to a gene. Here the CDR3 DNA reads TGTGCCACTCAAGAGGGGGACAGCACCTACGAGCAGTACTTC. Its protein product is CATQEGDSTYEQYF.

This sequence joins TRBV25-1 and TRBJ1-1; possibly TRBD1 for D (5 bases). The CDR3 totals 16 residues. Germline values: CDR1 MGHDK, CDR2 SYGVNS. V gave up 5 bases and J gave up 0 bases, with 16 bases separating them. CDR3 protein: CASSLRGIGMNTEAFF. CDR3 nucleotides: TGTGCCAGCAGTTTGCGGGGGATAGGGATGAACACTGAAGCTTTCTTT. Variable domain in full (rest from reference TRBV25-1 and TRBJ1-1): EADIYQTPRYLVIGTGKKITLECSQTMGHDKMYWYQQDPGMELHLIHYSYGVNSTEKGDLSSESTVSRIRTEHFPLTLESARPSHTSQYLCASSLRGIGMNTEAFFGQGTRLTVV.

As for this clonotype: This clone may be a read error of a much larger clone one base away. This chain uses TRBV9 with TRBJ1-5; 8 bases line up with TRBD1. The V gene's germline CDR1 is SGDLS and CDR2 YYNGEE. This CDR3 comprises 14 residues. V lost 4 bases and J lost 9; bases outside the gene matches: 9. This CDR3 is CASSIGQGLRPQHF. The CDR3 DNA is TGTGCCAGCAGCATAGGACAGGGCCTTCGGCCCCAGCATTTT.

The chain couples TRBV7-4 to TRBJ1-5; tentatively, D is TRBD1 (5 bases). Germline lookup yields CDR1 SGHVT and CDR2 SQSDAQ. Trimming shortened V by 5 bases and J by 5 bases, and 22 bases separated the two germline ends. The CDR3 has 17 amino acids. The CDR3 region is CASSQRVGTGGDQPQHF. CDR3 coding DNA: TGTGCCAGCAGCCAACGGGTTGGTACGGGGGGGGATCAGCCCCAGCATTTT.

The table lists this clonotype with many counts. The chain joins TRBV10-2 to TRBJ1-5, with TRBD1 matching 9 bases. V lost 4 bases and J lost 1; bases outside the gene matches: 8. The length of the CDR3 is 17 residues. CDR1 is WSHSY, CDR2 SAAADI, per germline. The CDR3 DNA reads TGCGCCAGCAGTGTGGGTCAACAGGGGGCGAGCAATCAGCCCCAGCATTTT. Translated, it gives CASSVGQQGASNQPQHF.

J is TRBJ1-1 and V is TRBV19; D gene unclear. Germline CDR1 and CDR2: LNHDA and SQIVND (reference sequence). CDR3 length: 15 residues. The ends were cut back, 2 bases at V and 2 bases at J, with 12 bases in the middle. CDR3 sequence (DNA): TGTGCCAGTAGTATAATGGCGGGAGGCAACACTGAAGCTTTCTTT. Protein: CASSIMAGGNTEAFF.

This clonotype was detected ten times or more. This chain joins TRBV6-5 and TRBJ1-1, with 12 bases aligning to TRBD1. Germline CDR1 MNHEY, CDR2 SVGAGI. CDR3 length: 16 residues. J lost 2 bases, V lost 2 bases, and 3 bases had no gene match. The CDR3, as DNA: TGTGCCAGCAGTTACGGGGACAGGGGGCCTAACACTGAAGCTTTCTTT. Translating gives CASSYGDRGPNTEAFF.

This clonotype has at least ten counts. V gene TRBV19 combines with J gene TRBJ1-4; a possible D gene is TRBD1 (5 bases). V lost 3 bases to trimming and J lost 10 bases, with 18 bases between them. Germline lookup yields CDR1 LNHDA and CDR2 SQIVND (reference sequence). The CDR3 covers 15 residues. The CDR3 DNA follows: TGTGCCAGTAGTATCGACCTCGGGGGAGGGCGAAAACTGTTTTTT. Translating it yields CASSIDLGGGRKLFF.

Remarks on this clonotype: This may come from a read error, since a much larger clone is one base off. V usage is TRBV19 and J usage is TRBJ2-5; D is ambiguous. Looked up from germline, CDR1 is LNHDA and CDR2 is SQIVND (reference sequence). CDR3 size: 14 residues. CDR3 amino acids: CASSIGVAREIQYF. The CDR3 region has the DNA TGTGCCAGTAGTATCGGAGTGGCGAGAGAGATCCAGTACTTC.

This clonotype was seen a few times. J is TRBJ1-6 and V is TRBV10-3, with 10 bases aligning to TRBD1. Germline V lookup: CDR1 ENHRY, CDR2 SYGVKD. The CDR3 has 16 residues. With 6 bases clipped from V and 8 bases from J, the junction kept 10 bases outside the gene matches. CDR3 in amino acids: CAISVRTGGQYSPLHF. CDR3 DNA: TGTGCCATCAGCGTCAGGACAGGGGGACAGTATTCACCCCTCCACTTT.

The CDR3 DNA reads TGTGCCATCAGTGAGTCAGGTCCGGGACAGGGGGATGAAAAACTGTTTTTT. Protein: CAISESGPGQGDEKLFF. The chain employs TRBV10-3 and TRBJ1-4; 11 bases match TRBD1. This CDR3 has 17 amino acids. The germline V gene encodes CDR1 ENHRY and CDR2 SYGVKD. The J segment lost 6 bases and the V segment lost 0 bases, leaving 6 bases of the junction unmatched.